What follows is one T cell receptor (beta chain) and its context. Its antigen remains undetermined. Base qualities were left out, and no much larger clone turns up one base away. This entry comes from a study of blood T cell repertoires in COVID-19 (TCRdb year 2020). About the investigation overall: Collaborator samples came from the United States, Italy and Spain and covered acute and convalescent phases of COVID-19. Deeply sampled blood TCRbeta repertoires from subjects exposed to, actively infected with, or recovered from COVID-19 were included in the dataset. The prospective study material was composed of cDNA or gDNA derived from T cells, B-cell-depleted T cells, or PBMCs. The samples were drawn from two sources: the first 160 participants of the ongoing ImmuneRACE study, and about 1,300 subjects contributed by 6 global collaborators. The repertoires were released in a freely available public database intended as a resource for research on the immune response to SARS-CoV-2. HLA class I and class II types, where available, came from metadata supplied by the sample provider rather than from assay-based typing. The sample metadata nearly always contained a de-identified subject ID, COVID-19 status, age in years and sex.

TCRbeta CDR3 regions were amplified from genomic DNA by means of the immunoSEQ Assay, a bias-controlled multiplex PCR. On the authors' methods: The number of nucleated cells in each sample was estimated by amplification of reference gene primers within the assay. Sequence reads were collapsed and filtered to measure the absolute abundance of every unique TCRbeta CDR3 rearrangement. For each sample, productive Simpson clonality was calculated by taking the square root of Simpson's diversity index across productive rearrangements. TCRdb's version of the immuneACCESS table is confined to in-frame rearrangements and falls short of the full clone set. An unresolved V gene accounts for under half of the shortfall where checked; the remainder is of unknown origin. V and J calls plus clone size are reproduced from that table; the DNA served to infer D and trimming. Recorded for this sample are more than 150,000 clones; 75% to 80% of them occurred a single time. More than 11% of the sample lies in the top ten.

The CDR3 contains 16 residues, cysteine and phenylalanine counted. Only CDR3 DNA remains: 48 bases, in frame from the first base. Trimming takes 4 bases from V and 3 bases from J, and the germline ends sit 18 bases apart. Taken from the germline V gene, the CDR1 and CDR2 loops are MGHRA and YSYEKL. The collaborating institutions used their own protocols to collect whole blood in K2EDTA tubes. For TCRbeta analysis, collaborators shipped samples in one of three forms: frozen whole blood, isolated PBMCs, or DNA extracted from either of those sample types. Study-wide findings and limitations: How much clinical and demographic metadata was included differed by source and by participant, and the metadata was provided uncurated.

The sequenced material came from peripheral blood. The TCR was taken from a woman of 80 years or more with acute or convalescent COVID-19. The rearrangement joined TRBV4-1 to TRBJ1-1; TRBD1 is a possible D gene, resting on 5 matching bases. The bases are TGCGCCAGCAGCCGGTCTGGGACTAGAGGGGACACTGAAGCTTTCTTT. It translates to CASSRSGTRGDTEAFF.